The following is a T cell receptor (beta chain) sequence with its context. Its antigen remains unidentified. The sample is drawn from a study of identifying expanded T cells in peripheral blood. Findings and caveats of the study: About 1.3 clones differed between technical replicates, versus roughly 16 and 20 over time.

Healthy donors had no documented immune events, such as infections, while sampled. The data were produced by immunoSEQ multiplex PCR, yet TCRdb's version contains in-frame clones alone and is incomplete. The data contain 70,000 to 95,000 clones, 85% to 90% of them singletons. Germline-derived CDR1 and CDR2 are SGHDT and YYEEEE. Deletions cut 8 bases from V and 2 bases from J, with 14 bases between. This CDR3 is built from 14 residues. This clonotype was sampled from a person aged 18 to 75 in good health. The chain is built from TRBV5-6 and TRBJ1-5; TRBD1 might be the D (6 bases). Sample: blood. The CDR3 DNA follows: TGTGCCAGTCGTAGAGCAGGGGGCAATCAGCCCCAGCATTTT. This sequence encodes CASRRAGGNQPQHF.